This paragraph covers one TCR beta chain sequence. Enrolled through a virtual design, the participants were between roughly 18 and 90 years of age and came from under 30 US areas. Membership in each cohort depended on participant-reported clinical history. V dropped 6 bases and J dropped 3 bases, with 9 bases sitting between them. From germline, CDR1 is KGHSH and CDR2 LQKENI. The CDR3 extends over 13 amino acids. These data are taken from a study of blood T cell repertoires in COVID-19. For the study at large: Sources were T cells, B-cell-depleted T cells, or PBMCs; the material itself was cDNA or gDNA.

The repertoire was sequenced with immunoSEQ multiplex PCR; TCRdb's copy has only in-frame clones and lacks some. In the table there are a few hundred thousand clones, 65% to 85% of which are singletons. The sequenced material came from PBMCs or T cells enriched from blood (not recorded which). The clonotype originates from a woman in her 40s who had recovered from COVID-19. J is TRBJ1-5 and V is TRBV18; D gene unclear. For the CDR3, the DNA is TGTGCCAGCTCCGGGAGGGACAATCAGCCCCAGCATTTT. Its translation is CASSGRDNQPQHF.